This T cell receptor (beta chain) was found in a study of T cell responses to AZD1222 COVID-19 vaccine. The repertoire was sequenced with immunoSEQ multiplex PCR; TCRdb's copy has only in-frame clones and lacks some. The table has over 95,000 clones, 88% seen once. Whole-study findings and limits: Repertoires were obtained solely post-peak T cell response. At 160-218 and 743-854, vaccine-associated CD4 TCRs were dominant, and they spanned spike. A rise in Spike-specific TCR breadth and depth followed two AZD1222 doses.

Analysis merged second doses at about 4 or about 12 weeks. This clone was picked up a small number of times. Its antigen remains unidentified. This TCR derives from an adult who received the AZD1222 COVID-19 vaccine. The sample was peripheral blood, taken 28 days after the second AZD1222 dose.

This CDR3 reads CASSHTGGDREAFF. In DNA form, the CDR3 reads TGCGCCAGCAGCCACACAGGGGGCGACCGTGAAGCTTTCTTT. The chain recombines TRBV4-3 with TRBJ1-1; TRBD1 agrees at 9 bases. The V gene end was trimmed by 3 bases and the J gene end by 7 bases; junction bases not matched to a gene: 6. Germline loops: CDR1 LGHNA, CDR2 YSLEER. This CDR3 region has 14 residues.